The next 17 T cell receptor beta chains were all read from a single sample in a study of neurological immune-mediated disorders. Each CDR3 protein gets one entry after TCRdb re-called the 5' RACE reads with MiXCR. The repertoire holds fewer than 50,000 distinct CDR3 sequences, with about 15% as singletons. Sequenced sample: CD4+ T cells from blood. These receptors were collected from a woman aged 55-70 years with HTLV-1-associated myelopathy (HAM/TSP).

This clonotype was detected many times. The genes are TRBV15 and TRBJ2-7, with D perhaps TRBD1 or TRBD2 (5 bases each). The CDR3 extends over 15 amino acids. V was pared by 0 bases and J by 3 bases, with 12 bases between. Looked up from germline, CDR1 is LNHNV and CDR2 is YYDKDF (reference sequence). In DNA, the CDR3 is TGTGCCACCAGCAGAGAGGGCGCGAGGGGCTACGAGCAGTACTTC. As protein: CATSREGARGYEQYF.

This clonotype was detected ten times or more. This chain uses TRBV20-1 with TRBJ2-7; the match to TRBD1 covers 9 bases. CDR1 is DFQATT, CDR2 SNEGSKA, per germline (reference sequence). CDR3 length: 13 residues. Trimming removed 5 bases from V and 2 bases from J; junction bases left unmatched: 4. CDR3 nucleotide sequence: TGCAGTGCTCAGGACAGGGGTGCCTACGAGCAGTACTTC. The encoded protein is CSAQDRGAYEQYF.

The table lists this clonotype with many counts. This chain joins TRBV18 and TRBJ1-2; D perhaps matches TRBD1 (6 bases). The CDR3 extends over 17 amino acids. Trimming pared 5 bases from V and 4 bases from J, leaving 23 bases between. The germline V gene has CDR1 KGHSH and CDR2 LQKENI. CDR3 sequence: CASSEGGAENLRYGYTF. In nucleotides, the CDR3 is TGTGCCAGCTCAGAAGGGGGGGCCGAGAACCTGCGCTATGGCTACACCTTC.

In its sample, this clonotype was seen many times. The genes are TRBV18 and TRBJ1-2; TRBD1 agrees at 7 bases. V lost 6 bases and J lost 4; bases outside the gene matches: 5. CDR1 and CDR2 from the germline V gene are KGHSH and LQKENI. The CDR3 length is 13 residues. The chain's CDR3 is CASSPDRVYGYTF. The CDR3 DNA is TGTGCCAGCTCTCCCGACAGGGTCTATGGCTACACCTTC.

Ten or more counts support this clonotype. V gene TRBV5-1 combines with J gene TRBJ2-4; the match to TRBD1 covers 10 bases. This CDR3 contains 15 residues. Germline assignment: CDR1 SGHRS and CDR2 YFSETQ. Losses at the gene ends were 0 bases for V and 5 bases for J; bases not matched to a gene: 2. The CDR3: CASSLATGGENIQYF. CDR3 DNA: TGCGCCAGCAGCTTGGCGACAGGGGGCGAAAACATTCAGTACTTC.

There are many counts of this clonotype. The J gene is TRBJ2-2, the V gene TRBV7-2, with 9 nucleotides matching TRBD2. The ends lost 4 bases at V and 4 bases at J; junction bases unmatched: 7. The length of the CDR3 is 16 residues. Germline lookup yields CDR1 SGHTA and CDR2 FQGNSA. The CDR3 DNA follows: TGTGCCAGCAGCTCCGGACTAGCGCGAGGCACCGGGGAGCTGTTTTTT. This sequence encodes CASSSGLARGTGELFF.

This clonotype was counted many times. The V gene is TRBV5-1, the J gene TRBJ2-3; TRBD1 aligns across 8 bases. Germline V gene sequence: CDR1 SGHRS, CDR2 YFSETQ. Trimming removed 8 bases from V and 4 bases from J; junction bases left unmatched: 6. This CDR3 spans 13 amino acids. The CDR3, as DNA: TGCGCCAGTCAGACAGGGGCGGCAGATACGCAGTATTTT. The encoded protein is CASQTGAADTQYF.

This clonotype was detected ten times or more. This chain joins TRBV5-6 and TRBJ2-7; 10 bases fit TRBD1. The V segment lost 0 bases and the J segment 2 bases; nucleotides outside the gene matches: 2. The CDR3 is 15 amino acids. Germline V CDR1 and CDR2: SGHDT, YYEEEE. CDR3 bases: TGTGCCAGCAGCTTGGGGACAGGGGGGACCTACGAGCAGTACTTC. It specifies CASSLGTGGTYEQYF. Using reference TRBV5-6 and TRBJ2-7 for the parts outside the CDR3, the full variable domain is DAGVTQSPTHLIKTRGQQVTLRCSPKSGHDTVSWYQQALGQGPQFIFQYYEEEERQRGNFPDRFSGHQFPNYSSELNVNALLLGDSALYLCASSLGTGGTYEQYFGPGTRLTVT.

This clonotype came up many times. The chain joins TRBV7-9 to TRBJ2-7, with 7 bases aligning to TRBD1. The CDR3 extends over 15 amino acids. After removal of 0 bases from V and 2 bases from J, the junction contained 4 bases not matched to a gene. Germline-derived CDR1 and CDR2 are SEHNR and FQNEAQ (reference sequence). In nucleotides, the CDR3 is TGTGCCAGCAGCTTAGCCCGACAGGGCCCCTACGAGCAGTACTTC. Its translation is CASSLARQGPYEQYF.

Details on this clonotype: A much bigger clone sits one base away, suggesting this may be a read error. This sequence joins TRBV4-1 and TRBJ1-5, with D tentatively TRBD1 (5 bases). Germline V lookup: CDR1 MGHRA, CDR2 YSYEKL. CDR3 length: 15 amino acids. CDR3 sequence (DNA): TGCGCCAGCAGCCACGCCGGGACGGGCAATCGGCCCCAGCATTTT. Translating it yields CASSHAGTGNRPQHF.

This clonotype was seen ten or more times. The rearrangement joins TRBV7-9 to TRBJ2-7; D is ambiguous. Trimming removed 1 base at V and 3 bases at J, with 7 bases between. The CDR3 has 13 amino acids. Germline loops: CDR1 SEHNR, CDR2 FQNEAQ (reference sequence). The CDR3 region is CASSLVASYEQYF. DNA for the CDR3: TGTGCCAGCAGCTTAGTGGCAAGCTACGAGCAGTACTTC.

The rearrangement links TRBV15 to TRBJ2-7; TRBD2 matches 10 bases. CDR1 and CDR2 from the germline V gene are LNHNV and YYDKDF (reference sequence). The CDR3 runs to 17 residues. V lost 0 bases, J lost 2 bases, and 7 bases stayed unmatched. This CDR3 reads CATSRDGLAGDPYEQYF. CDR3 nucleotides: TGTGCCACCAGCAGAGATGGCCTAGCGGGGGATCCCTACGAGCAGTACTTC.

This clonotype came up a few times. The junction differs from germline at one of its ends, possibly a read error. The gene calls are TRBV7-7 and TRBJ2-3, with D perhaps matching TRBD1 (5 bases). The CDR3 has 14 residues. Germline CDR1 and CDR2: SSHAT and FNYEAQ (reference sequence). The CDR3 spells CASSLAGFSDTQYF. The DNA of the CDR3 is TGTGCTAGCAGCTTAGCAGGGTTTTCAGATACGCAGTATTTT.

This clonotype appeared many times. The CDR3 region has the DNA TGTGCCAGCGGAAGGGAGACGGGTAACTATGGCTACACCTTC. This sequence encodes CASGRETGNYGYTF. The rearrangement links TRBV27 to TRBJ1-2; D ambiguous. Germline V gene sequence: CDR1 MNHEY, CDR2 SMNVEV (reference sequence). This CDR3 is built from 14 residues. Trimming pared 8 bases from V and 1 base from J, leaving 14 bases between.

This clonotype was seen many times. V and J are TRBV6-6 and TRBJ2-2; D is ambiguous. The CDR3 length is 15 residues. Trimming cost V 0 bases and J 4 bases, with 9 bases left between them. The germline CDR1 and CDR2 sequences are MNHNY and SVGAGI (reference sequence). CDR3 sequence: CASSYSSFSTGELFF. CDR3 DNA: TGTGCCAGCAGTTACTCCTCCTTTTCCACCGGGGAGCTGTTTTTT.

This clonotype ranks as medium-sized. CDR3 bases: TGCGCCAGCAGCTTGGGCCGACTAGCGGGGAGATCCTACGAGCAGTACTTC. This sequence encodes CASSLGRLAGRSYEQYF. This chain joins TRBV5-1 and TRBJ2-7; 11 bases align to TRBD2. The CDR3 spans 17 residues. CDR1 SGHRS and CDR2 YFSETQ come from the germline V gene. The ends lost 0 bases at V and 1 base at J; junction bases unmatched: 6.

The gene calls are TRBV5-1 and TRBJ2-1; 8 bases align to TRBD2. This CDR3 contains 13 residues. The V and J ends lost 4 bases and 5 bases, in that order; junction bases with no gene match: 2. The germline CDR1 and CDR2 sequences are SGHRS and YFSETQ. The CDR3 DNA reads TGCGCCAGCAGCCTTAGCGGGGACAATGAGCAGTTCTTC. Protein product: CASSLSGDNEQFF.